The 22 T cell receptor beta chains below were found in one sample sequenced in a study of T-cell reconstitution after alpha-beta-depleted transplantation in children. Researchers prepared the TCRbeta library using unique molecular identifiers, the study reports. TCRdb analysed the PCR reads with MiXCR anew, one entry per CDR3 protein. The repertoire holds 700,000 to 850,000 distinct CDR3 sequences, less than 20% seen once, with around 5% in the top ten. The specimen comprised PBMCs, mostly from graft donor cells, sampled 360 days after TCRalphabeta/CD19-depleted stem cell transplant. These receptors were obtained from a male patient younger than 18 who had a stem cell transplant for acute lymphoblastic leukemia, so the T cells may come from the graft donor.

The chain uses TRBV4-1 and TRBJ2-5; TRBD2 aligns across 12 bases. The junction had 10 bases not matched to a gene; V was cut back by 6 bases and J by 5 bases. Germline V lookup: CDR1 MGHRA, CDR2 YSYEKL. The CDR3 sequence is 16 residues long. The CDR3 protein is CASRSTSGSLGETQYF. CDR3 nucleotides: TGCGCCAGCAGATCGACTAGCGGGAGTCTCGGGGAGACCCAGTACTTC.

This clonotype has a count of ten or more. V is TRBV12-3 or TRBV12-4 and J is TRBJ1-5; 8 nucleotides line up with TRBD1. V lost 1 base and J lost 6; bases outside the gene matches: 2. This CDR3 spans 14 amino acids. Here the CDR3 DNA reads TGTGCCAGCAGTTTAGGGACAGGGATTCAGCCCCAGCATTTT. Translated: CASSLGTGIQPQHF.

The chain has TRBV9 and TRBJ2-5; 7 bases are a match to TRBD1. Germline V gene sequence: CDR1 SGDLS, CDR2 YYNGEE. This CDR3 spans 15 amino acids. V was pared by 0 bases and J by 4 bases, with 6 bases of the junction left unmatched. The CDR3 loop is CASSVGGTGVETQYF. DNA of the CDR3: TGTGCCAGCAGCGTAGGAGGCACAGGGGTAGAGACCCAGTACTTC.

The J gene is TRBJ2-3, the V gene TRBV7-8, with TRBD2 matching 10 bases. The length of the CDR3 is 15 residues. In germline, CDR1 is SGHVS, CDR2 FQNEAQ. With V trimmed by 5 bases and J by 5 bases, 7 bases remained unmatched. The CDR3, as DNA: TGTGCCAGCAGCAAGCTAGCGGGAGCCGGAGATACGCAGTATTTT. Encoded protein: CASSKLAGAGDTQYF.

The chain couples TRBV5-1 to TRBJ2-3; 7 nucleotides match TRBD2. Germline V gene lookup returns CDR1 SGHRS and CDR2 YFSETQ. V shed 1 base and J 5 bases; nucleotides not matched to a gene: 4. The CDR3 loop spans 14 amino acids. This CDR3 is CASSLSLARDTQYF. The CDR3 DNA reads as TGCGCCAGCAGCTTGTCACTAGCGAGAGATACGCAGTATTTT.

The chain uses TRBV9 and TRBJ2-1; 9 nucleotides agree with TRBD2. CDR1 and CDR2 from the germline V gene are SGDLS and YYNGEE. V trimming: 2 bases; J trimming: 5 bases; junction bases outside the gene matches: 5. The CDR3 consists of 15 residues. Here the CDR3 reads CASSVLAGSNNEQFF. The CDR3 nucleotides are TGTGCCAGCAGCGTTCTAGCGGGATCCAACAATGAGCAGTTCTTC.

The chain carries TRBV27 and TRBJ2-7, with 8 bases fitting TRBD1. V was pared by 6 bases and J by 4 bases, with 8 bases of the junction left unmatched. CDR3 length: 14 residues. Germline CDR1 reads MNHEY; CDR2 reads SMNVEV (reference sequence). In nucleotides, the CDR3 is TGTGCCAGCAGACGACAGGGGCGAAAATACGAGCAGTACTTC. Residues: CASRRQGRKYEQYF.

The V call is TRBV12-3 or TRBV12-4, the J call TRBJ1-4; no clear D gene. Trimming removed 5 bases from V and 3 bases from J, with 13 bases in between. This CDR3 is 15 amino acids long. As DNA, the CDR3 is TGTGCCAGCAGTCCTCGACAATACTCTAATGAAAAACTGTTTTTT. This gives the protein CASSPRQYSNEKLFF.

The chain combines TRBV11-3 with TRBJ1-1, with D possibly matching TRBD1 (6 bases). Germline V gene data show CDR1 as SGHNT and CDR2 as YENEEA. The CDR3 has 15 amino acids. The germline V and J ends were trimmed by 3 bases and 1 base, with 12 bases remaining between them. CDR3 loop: CASSLGGTSNTEAFF. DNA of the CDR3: TGTGCCAGCAGCTTGGGGGGCACGTCGAACACTGAAGCTTTCTTT.

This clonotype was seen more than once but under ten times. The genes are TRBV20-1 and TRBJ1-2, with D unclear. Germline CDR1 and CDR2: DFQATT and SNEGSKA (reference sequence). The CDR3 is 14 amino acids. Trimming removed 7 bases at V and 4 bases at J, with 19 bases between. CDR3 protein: CSGHDGGLFYGYTF. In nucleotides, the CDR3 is TGCAGTGGTCATGATGGAGGGTTGTTCTATGGCTACACCTTC.

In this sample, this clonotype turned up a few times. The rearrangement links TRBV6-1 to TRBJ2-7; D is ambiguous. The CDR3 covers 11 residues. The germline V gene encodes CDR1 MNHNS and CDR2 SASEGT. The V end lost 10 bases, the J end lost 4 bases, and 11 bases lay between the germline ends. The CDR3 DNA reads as TGTGCCACCACCCCCTTATACGAGCAGTACTTC. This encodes CATTPLYEQYF.

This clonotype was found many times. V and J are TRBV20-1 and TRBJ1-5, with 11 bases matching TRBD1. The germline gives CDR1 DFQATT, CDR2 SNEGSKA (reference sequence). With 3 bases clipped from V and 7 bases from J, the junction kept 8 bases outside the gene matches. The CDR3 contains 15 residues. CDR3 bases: TGCAGTGCTAGGTCCCCCGGGACAGGGGGACAGCCCCAGCATTTT. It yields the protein CSARSPGTGGQPQHF.

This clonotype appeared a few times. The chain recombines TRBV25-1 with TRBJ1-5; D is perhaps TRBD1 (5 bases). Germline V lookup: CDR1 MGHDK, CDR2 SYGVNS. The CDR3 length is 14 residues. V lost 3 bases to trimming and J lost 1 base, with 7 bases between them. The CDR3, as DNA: TGTGCCAGCAGTGACGGGGGAAGCAATCAGCCCCAGCATTTT. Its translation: CASSDGGSNQPQHF.

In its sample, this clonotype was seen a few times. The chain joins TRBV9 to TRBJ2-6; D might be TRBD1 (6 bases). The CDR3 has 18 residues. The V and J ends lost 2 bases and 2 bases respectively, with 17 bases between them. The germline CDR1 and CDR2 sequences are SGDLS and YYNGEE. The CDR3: CASSVLPRGLAGANVLTF. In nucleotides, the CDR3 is TGTGCCAGCAGCGTTCTCCCCAGGGGTCTCGCTGGGGCCAACGTCCTGACTTTC.

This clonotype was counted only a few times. CDR3 protein: CSVLLPGPTQYF. CDR3 in DNA: TGCAGCGTCCTCCTACCGGGACCCACGCAGTATTTT. The V call is TRBV29-1, the J call TRBJ2-3, with D possibly being TRBD1 or TRBD2 (5 bases each). Trimming stripped 6 bases from V and 9 bases from J, with 16 bases between. Germline V gene data show CDR1 as SQVTM and CDR2 as ANQGSEA. This CDR3 is 12 amino acids long.

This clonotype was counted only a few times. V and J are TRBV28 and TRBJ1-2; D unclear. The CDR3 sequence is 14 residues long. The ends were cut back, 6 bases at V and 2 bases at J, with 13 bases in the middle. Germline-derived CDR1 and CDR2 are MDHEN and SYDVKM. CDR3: CASSPSALNYGYTF. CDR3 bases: TGTGCCAGCAGCCCTTCAGCGCTAAACTATGGCTACACCTTC.

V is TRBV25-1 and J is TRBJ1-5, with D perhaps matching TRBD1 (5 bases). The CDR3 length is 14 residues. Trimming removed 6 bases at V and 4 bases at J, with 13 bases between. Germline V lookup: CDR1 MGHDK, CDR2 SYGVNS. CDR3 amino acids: CASSGPGANQPQHF. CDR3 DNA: TGTGCCAGCAGCGGCCCTGGGGCTAATCAGCCCCAGCATTTT.

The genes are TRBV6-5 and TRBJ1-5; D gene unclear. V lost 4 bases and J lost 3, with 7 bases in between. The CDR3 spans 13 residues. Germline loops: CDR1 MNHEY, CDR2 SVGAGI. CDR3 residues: CASSWSFNQPQHF. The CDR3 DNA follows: TGTGCCAGCAGTTGGTCCTTCAATCAGCCCCAGCATTTT.

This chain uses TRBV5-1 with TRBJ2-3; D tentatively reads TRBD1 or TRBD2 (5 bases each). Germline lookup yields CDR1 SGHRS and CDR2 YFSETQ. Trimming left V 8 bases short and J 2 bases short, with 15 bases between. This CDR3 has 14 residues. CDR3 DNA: TGCGCCAGTTACCAGGGAGACTTCACAGATACGCAGTATTTT. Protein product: CASYQGDFTDTQYF.

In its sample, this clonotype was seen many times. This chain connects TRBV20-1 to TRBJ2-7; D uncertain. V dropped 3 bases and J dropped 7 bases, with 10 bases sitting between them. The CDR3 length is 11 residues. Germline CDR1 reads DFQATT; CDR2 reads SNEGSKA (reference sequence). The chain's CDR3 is CSARGLGEQYF. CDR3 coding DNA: TGCAGTGCTAGGGGGTTGGGTGAGCAGTACTTC.

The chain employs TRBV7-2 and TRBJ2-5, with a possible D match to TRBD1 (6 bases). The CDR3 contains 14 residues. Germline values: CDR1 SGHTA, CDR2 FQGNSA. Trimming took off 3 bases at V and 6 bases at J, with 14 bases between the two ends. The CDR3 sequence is CASSFETGRQTQYF. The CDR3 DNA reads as TGTGCCAGCAGCTTCGAAACAGGGAGACAGACCCAGTACTTC.

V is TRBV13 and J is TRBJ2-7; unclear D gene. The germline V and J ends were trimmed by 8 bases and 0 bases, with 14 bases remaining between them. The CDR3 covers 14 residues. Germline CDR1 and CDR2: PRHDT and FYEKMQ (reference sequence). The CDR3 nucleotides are TGTGCCAGCTCCACACTCGGGCGCTCCTACGAGCAGTACTTC. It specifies CASSTLGRSYEQYF.